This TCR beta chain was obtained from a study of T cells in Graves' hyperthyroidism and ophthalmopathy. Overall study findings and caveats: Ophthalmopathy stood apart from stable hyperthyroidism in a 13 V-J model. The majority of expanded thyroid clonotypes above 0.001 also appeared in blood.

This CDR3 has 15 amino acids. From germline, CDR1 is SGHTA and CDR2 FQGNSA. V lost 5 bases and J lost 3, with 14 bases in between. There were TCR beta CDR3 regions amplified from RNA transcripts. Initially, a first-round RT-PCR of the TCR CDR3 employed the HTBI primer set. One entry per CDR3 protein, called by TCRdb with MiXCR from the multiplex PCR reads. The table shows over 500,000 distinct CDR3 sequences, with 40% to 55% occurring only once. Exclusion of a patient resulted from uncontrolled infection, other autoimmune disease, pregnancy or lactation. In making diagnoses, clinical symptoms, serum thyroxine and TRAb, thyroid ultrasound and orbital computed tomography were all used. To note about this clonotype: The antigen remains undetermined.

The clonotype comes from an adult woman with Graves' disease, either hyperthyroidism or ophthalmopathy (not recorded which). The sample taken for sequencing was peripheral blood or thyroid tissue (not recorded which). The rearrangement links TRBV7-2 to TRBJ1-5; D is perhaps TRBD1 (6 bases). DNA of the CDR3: TGTGCCAGCAGCCCCGGTGGGGGACACAATCAGCCCCAGCATTTT. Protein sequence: CASSPGGGHNQPQHF.